Described below is a single TCR beta chain sequence and its context. These data belong to a study of blood T cell repertoires in COVID-19. Background on the study: Sources were T cells, B-cell-depleted T cells, or PBMCs; the material itself was cDNA or gDNA.

The CDR3 consists of 15 residues. Germline V gene sequence: CDR1 LGHNA, CDR2 YNFKEQ. V shed 0 bases and J shed 7 bases, with 12 bases lying between them. This study enrolled people aged about 18 to 100 from about 26 US geographic areas. Cohort placement rested on clinical history that participants reported themselves. Sequenced by immunoSEQ multiplex PCR; TCRdb stores in-frame clones only, minus some. This table has approximately 220,000 clones, more than 75% appearing once. The rearrangement joins TRBV4-2 to TRBJ1-4; perhaps TRBD1 as D (5 bases). The sequenced material came from PBMCs or T cells enriched from blood (not recorded which). This sequence originates from a woman in her forties with acute COVID-19. In DNA, the CDR3 is TGTGCCAGCAGCCAAGATGGGTGGACAACTGAAAAACTGTTTTTT. It is translated as CASSQDGWTTEKLFF.